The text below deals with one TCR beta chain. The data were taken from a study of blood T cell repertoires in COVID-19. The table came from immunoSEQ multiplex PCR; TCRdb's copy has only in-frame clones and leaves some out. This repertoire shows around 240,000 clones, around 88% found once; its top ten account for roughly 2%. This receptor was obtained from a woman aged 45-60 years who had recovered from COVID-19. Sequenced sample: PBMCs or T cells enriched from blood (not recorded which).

The CDR3: CASRPPKGGTPYEQYF. For the CDR3, the DNA is TGTGCCAGCAGGCCTCCCAAGGGGGGGACACCCTACGAGCAGTACTTC. This chain connects TRBV11-2 to TRBJ2-7, with D perhaps matching TRBD2 (7 bases). Germline CDR1 reads SGHAT; CDR2 reads FQNNGV. V was pared by 6 bases and J by 2 bases, with 20 bases between. The CDR3 runs 16 residues.